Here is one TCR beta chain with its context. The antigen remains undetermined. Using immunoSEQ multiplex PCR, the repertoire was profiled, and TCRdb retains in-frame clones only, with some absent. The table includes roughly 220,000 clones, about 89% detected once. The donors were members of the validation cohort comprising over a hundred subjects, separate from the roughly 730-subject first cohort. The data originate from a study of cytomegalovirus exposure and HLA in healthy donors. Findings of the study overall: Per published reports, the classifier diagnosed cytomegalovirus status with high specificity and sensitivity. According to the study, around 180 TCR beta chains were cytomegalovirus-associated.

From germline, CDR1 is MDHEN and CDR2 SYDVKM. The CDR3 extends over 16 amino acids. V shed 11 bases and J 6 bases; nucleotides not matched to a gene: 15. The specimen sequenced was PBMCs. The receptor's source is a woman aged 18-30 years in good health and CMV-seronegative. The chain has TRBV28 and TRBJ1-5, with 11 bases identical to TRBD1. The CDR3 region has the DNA TGTGCCGCCTCTTCGGACAGGGGGCGGGTCATTCAGCCCCAGCATTTT. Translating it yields CAASSDRGRVIQPQHF. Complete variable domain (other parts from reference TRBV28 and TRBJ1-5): DVKVTQSSRYLVKRTGEKVFLECVQDMDHENMFWYRQDPGLGLRLIYFSYDVKMKEKGDIPEGYSVSREKKERFSLILESASTNQTSMYLCAASSDRGRVIQPQHFGDGTRLSIL.